This T cell receptor beta chain came from a study of early stage breast cancer tumors. This clone was seen more than once but under ten times. Its antigen is undetermined. Study results and limitations: Comparing each tissue with blood distinguished tumor from normal in most of the 16 patients. Enriched TCRB sequences shared across patients were mostly commonly generated sequences.

J gave up 2 bases and V 10 bases, and 7 bases lay outside the gene matches. The germline V gene has CDR1 ENHRY and CDR2 SYGVKD. The CDR3 has 14 residues. Here immunoSEQ multiplex PCR was the method, and the copy in TCRdb shows in-frame clones only, minus some. This sample has about 19,000 clones; about 86% occur once, and the top ten carry less than 2%. The sequence derives from a person aged 70 to 79 with breast cancer. Sequencing input: blood. The chain carries TRBV10-3 and TRBJ2-7; 11 nucleotides line up with TRBD1. The CDR3 here is CATTPGQGAYEQYF. The CDR3 DNA reads as TGTGCCACCACCCCGGGACAGGGGGCCTACGAGCAGTACTTC.